The clone carrying this T cell receptor (beta chain) was found a few times. What it recognizes is unknown. V was cut by 1 base and J by 0 bases, with 13 bases left in between. Germline assignment: CDR1 SGHDT and CDR2 YYEEEE. The CDR3 contains 17 residues. The primer mix had 60 Vbeta and 13 Jbeta primers. Libraries were prepared by immunoSEQ multiplex PCR; TCRdb keeps only in-frame clonotypes and omits some of them. The data contain under 110,000 clones, less than 80% of them seen just once; the ten biggest clones take up under 4%. These data originate in a study of cytomegalovirus exposure and HLA in healthy donors. General observations from the study: The productive fraction for most TCR beta V segments was about 87% or about 30% in an earlier analysis. Three chains linked to CMV were shown in vitro to be specific for CMV antigens. Later analysis revealed greater clonal expansion in HLA-associated TCR beta chains than in equally common others. Accurate prediction of most subjects' HLA-A and HLA-B alleles from TCR beta sequences was reported.

The J gene is TRBJ1-4, the V gene TRBV5-6, with no clear D. This sequence was found in a man in his fifties or sixties in good health and CMV-seronegative. The sequencing sample was made of PBMCs. CDR3 in amino acids: CASSLMGALATNEKLFF. CDR3 DNA: TGTGCCAGCAGCTTGATGGGAGCCCTTGCAACTAATGAAAAACTGTTTTTT.